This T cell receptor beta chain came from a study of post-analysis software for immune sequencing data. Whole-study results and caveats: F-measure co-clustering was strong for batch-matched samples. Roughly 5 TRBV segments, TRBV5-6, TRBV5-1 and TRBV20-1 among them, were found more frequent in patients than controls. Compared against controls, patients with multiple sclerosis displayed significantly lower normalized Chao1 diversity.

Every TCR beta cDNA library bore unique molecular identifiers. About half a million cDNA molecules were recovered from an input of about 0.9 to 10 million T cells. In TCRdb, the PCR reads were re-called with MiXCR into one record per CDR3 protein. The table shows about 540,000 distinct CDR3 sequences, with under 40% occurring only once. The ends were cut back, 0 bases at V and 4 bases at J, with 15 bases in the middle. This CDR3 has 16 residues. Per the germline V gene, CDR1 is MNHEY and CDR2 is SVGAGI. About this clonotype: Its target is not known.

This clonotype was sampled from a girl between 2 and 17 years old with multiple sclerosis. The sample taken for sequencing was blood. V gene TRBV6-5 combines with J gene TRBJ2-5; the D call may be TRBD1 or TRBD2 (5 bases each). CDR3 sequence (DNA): TGTGCCAGCAGTTACTCGAAACTAGTGGGGGTAGAGACCCAGTACTTC. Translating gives CASSYSKLVGVETQYF.